What follows are 5 T cell receptor beta chains derived from one specimen sequenced in a study of blood T cell repertoires in COVID-19. The data were produced by immunoSEQ multiplex PCR, yet TCRdb's version contains in-frame clones alone and is incomplete. The repertoire consists of about 44,000 clones, with about nine tenths occurring once and the leading ten covering roughly a sixth. The specimen was peripheral blood. These receptors all come from a man aged 65 to 85 with active COVID-19.

Only one count was recorded for this clone. The rearrangement links TRBV21-1 to TRBJ2-5; the table's D call, TRBD1, has no DNA check behind it. TRBV21-1 is a documented pseudogene. The CDR3 runs 21 residues. CDR3 sequence (DNA): TGTGCCAGCAGCACTTTTGAGTCGGGACAGGGGGTAAATATCCGTCAAGAGACCCAGTACTTC. Translation: CASSTFESGQGVNIRQETQYF.

This chain uses TRBV10-3 with TRBJ2-5; tentative D call: TRBD2 (5 bases). CDR3 length equals 14 residues. Germline CDR1 reads ENHRY; CDR2 reads SYGVKD. The germline V and J ends were trimmed by 8 bases and 6 bases, with 19 bases remaining between them. CDR3 sequence: CAIGTDLQQKTQYF. For the CDR3, the DNA is TGTGCCATCGGAACGGACTTACAGCAAAAGACCCAGTACTTC.

V is TRBV10-2 and J is TRBJ2-5; 9 nucleotides align to TRBD2. CDR1 and CDR2 (germline): WSHSY, SAAADI. The CDR3 runs 15 residues. Trimming removed 4 bases from V and 1 base from J; junction bases left unmatched: 4. The CDR3 bases are TGCGCCAGCAGTGGCGTTAGCGGGAGCCAAGAGACCCAGTACTTC. It translates to CASSGVSGSQETQYF.

The rearrangement joins TRBV14 to TRBJ2-2; the D gene is possibly TRBD1 (5 bases). Trimming stripped 4 bases from V and 7 bases from J, with 19 bases between. From germline, CDR1 is SGHDN and CDR2 FVKESK. This CDR3 contains 16 residues. The DNA for the CDR3 is TGTGCCAGCAGCCTGAATCTGGACACCCCAGGCGGGGAGCTGTTTTTT. This codes for CASSLNLDTPGGELFF.

The chain combines TRBV7-8 with TRBJ1-5, with 7 nucleotides matching TRBD1. Germline-derived CDR1 and CDR2 are SGHVS and FQNEAQ. The CDR3 has 15 residues. V gave up 5 bases and J gave up 6 bases; unmatched junction bases: 10. The CDR3 sequence: CASSRYRGEGQPQHF. The CDR3 coding sequence is TGTGCCAGCAGCCGTTACAGGGGAGAGGGTCAGCCCCAGCATTTT.